This passage covers 6 T cell receptor beta chains from one sample sequenced in a study of T cells in localized non-small cell lung cancer. The protocol was immunoSEQ multiplex PCR, while the TCRdb copy is restricted to in-frame clones and leaves out a portion. The table has about 46,000 clones, about 76% seen once; the top ten hold more than 15%. The material sequenced was peripheral blood mononuclear cells, taken before any cancer treatment. These receptors came from a man aged 40 to 70 with stage III lung adenocarcinoma.

The V and J genes are TRBV14 and TRBJ2-1, with unresolved D. Germline V gene lookup returns CDR1 SGHDN and CDR2 FVKESK. This CDR3 has 13 residues. The ends were cut back, 1 base at V and 4 bases at J, with 5 bases in the middle. In nucleotides, the CDR3 is TGTGCCAGCAGCCAAGGCCTGTACAATGAGCAGTTCTTC. Its protein product is CASSQGLYNEQFF.

The chain links TRBV2 to TRBJ2-7; 8 bases agree with TRBD1. This CDR3 contains 14 residues. Germline trimming cut 6 bases from V and 5 bases from J; bases unmatched to any gene: 9. CDR1 is SNHLY, CDR2 FYNNEI, per germline. The CDR3 protein is CASSRTGWQDEQYF. CDR3 DNA sequence: TGTGCCAGCAGCCGGACAGGGTGGCAGGACGAGCAGTACTTC.

The chain has TRBV27 and TRBJ1-4, with 9 bases identical to TRBD1. From germline, CDR1 is MNHEY and CDR2 SMNVEV (reference sequence). The junction had 8 bases not matched to a gene; V was cut back by 5 bases and J by 7 bases. This CDR3 comprises 15 residues. The DNA of the CDR3 is TGTGCCAGCAGTCCCACAGGGGGCTGGGGTGAAAAACTGTTTTTT. The encoded protein is CASSPTGGWGEKLFF. Full variable domain (rest looked up from reference TRBV27 and TRBJ1-4): EAQVTQNPRYLITVTGKKLTVTCSQNMNHEYMSWYRQDPGLGLRQIYYSMNVEVTDKGDVPEGYKVSRKEKRNFPLILESPSPNQTSLYFCASSPTGGWGEKLFFGSGTQLSVL.

The chain has TRBV18 and TRBJ2-5, with TRBD1 matching 9 bases. Germline loops: CDR1 KGHSH, CDR2 LQKENI. The CDR3 loop spans 14 amino acids. J was trimmed by 4 bases and V by 3 bases; bases with no gene match: 3. The CDR3 DNA follows: TGTGCCAGCTCACCTACAGGGGGCGGAGAGACCCAGTACTTC. Amino acids: CASSPTGGGETQYF.

This chain links TRBV28 with TRBJ2-7, with D perhaps TRBD1 or TRBD2 (5 bases each). This CDR3 has 15 residues. V was clipped by 6 bases and J by 0 bases, with 15 bases between them. Germline V lookup: CDR1 MDHEN, CDR2 SYDVKM. The CDR3 region has the DNA TGTGCCAGCAGGGGGGACGGCCGATACTCCTACGAGCAGTACTTC. Its protein is CASRGDGRYSYEQYF.

This chain uses TRBV27 with TRBJ2-7; 12 nucleotides line up with TRBD2. Unmatched junction bases numbered 9, after V lost 8 bases and J lost 4 bases. CDR3 length equals 15 residues. CDR1 and CDR2 (germline): MNHEY, SMNVEV (reference sequence). CDR3 sequence reads: CASRVTSGGLYEQYF. The CDR3 DNA reads TGTGCCAGCCGAGTGACTAGCGGGGGATTGTACGAGCAGTACTTC.